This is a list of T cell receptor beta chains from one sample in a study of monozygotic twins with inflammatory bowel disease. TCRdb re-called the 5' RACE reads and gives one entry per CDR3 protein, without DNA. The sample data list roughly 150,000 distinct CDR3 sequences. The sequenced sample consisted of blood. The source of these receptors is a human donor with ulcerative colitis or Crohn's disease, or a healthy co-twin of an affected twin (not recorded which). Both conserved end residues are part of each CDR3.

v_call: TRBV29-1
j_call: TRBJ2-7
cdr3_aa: CSAGTISYEQYF

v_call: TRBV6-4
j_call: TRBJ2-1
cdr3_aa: CASSELPYNEQFF

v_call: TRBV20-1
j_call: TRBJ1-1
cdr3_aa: CSARRSSAEAFF

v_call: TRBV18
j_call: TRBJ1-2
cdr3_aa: CASSPSTGGVYGYTF

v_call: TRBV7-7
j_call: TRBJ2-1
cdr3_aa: CASSLAESSYNEQFF

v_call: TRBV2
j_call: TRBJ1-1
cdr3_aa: CASGYKLNTEAFF

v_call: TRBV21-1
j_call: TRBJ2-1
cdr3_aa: CASSNANNEQFF

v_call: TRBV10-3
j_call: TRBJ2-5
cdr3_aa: CAIIERESQETQYF

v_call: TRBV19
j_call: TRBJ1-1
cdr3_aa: CASSPYRGNTEAFF

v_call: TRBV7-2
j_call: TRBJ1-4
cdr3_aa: CASSPIGYGPNEKLFF

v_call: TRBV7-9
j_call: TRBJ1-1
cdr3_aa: CASSLQDANTEAFF

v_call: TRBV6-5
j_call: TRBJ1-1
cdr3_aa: CASSYSRDRGHTEAFF

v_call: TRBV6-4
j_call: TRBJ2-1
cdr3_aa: CASSVIAGNEQFF

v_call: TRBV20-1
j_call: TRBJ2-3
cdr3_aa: CSASEPRSGTSGRHTQYF

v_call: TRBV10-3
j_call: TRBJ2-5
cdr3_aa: CAISEGARLETQYF

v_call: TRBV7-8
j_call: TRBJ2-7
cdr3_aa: CASSGRDRAPYEQYF

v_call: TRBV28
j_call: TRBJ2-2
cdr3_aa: CASSEGGDITGELFF

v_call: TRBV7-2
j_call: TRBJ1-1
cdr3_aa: CASSRTTGRLEAFF

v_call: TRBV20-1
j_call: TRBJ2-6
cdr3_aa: CSASRGTALSGANVLTF

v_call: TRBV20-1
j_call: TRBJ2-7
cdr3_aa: CSARGAGEGGSYEQYF

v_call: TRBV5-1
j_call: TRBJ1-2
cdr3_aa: CASSVDRPTYGYTF

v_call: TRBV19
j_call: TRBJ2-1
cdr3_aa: CASRPPMTSGTHEQFF

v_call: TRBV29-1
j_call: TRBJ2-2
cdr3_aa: CSVTRTGMNTGELFF

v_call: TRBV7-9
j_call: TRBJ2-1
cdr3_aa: CASSLAQGVREQFF

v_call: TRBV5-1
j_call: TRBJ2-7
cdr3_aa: CASSPRAVESGFSYEQYF

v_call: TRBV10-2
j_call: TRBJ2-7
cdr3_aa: CASREKGTGGVEQYF